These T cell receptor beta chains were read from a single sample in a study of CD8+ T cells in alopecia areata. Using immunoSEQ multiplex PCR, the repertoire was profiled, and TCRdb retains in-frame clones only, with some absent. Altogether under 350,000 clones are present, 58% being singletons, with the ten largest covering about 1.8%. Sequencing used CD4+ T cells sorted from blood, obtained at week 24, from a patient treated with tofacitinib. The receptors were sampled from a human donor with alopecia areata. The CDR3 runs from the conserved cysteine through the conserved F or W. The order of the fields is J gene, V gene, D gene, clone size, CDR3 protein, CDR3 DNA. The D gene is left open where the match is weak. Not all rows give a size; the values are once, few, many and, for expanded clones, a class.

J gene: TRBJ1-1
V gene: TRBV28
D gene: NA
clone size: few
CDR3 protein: CASSLSPGTNTEAFF
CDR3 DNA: TGTGCCAGCAGTTTATCTCCAGGGACGAACACTGAAGCTTTCTTT

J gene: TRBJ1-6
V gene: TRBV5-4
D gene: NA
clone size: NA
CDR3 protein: CASSLGGGRPSPGSPLHF
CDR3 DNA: TGTGCCAGCAGCTTGGGAGGGGGGAGACCGTCTCCCGGTTCACCCCTCCACTTT

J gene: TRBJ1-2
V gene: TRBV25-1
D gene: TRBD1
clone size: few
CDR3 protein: CASAQHGQGDGYTF
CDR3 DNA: TGTGCCAGCGCCCAACACGGACAGGGAGATGGCTACACCTTC

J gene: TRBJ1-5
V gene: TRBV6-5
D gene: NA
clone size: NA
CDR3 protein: CASRPSRTRAQHF
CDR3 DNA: TGTGCCAGCAGGCCCTCCCGAACCAGGGCCCAGCATTTT

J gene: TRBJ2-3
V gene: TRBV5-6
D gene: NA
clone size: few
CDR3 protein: CASRLRTVTDTQYF
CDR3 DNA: TGTGCCAGCAGACTAAGGACAGTCACAGATACGCAGTATTTT

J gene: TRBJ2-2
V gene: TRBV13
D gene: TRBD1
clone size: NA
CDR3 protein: CASSARQGRNTGELFF
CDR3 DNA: TGTGCCAGCAGCGCCCGACAGGGCAGAAACACCGGGGAGCTGTTTTTT

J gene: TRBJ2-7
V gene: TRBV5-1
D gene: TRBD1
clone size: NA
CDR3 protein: CASSSGQGGPGEQYF
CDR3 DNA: TGCGCCAGCAGCTCCGGACAGGGCGGCCCGGGGGAGCAGTACTTC

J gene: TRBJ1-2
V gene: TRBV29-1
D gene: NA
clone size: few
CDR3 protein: CSEYSGANYGYTF
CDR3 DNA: TGCAGCGAATACAGTGGTGCTAACTATGGCTACACCTTC

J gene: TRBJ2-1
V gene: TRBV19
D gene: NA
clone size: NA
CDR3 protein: CASRTVGAGYAEQFF
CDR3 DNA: TGTGCCAGCCGAACCGTTGGGGCTGGCTACGCTGAGCAGTTCTTC

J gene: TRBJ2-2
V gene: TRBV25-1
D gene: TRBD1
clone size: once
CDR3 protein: CASSAQGAGELFF
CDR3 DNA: TGTGCCAGCAGTGCCCAGGGGGCCGGGGAGCTGTTTTTT

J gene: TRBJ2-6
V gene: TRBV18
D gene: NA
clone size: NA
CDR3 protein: CASSPPKGSSGANVLTF
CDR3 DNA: TGTGCCAGCTCACCACCGAAGGGGTCGTCTGGGGCCAACGTCCTGACTTTC

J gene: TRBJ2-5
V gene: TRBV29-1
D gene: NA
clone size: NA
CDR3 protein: CSVEQSGETQYF
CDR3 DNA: TGCAGCGTTGAGCAAAGTGGGGAGACCCAGTACTTC

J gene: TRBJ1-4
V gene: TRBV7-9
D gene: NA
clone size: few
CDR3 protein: CASSPLHGEKLFF
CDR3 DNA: TGTGCCAGCAGCCCTCTGCACGGTGAAAAACTGTTTTTT

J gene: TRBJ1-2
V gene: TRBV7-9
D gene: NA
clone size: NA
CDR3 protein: CASSLARSGGGNYGYTF
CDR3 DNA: TGTGCCAGCAGCTTAGCGCGCTCGGGGGGCGGCAACTATGGCTACACCTTC

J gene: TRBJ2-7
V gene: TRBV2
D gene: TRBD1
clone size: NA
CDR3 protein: CASSGQGVFDEQYF
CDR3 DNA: TGTGCCAGCAGTGGACAGGGGGTTTTCGACGAGCAGTACTTC

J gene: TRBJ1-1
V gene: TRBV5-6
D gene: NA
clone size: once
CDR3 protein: CASSLYSMNTEAFF
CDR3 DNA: TGTGCCAGCAGCTTGTATTCGATGAACACTGAAGCTTTCTTT

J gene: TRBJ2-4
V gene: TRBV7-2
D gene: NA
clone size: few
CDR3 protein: CASSLDLIAKNIQYF
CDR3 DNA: TGTGCCAGCAGCTTAGACCTGATAGCCAAAAACATTCAGTACTTC

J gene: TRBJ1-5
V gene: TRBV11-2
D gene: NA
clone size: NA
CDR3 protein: CASSVTTPPPVRNQPQHF
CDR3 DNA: TGTGCCAGCAGCGTAACTACCCCACCCCCGGTACGCAATCAGCCCCAGCATTTT

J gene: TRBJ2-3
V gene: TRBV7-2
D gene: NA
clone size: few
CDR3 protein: CASSLGGTQYF
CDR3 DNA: TGTGCCAGCAGCTTAGGAGGTACGCAGTATTTT

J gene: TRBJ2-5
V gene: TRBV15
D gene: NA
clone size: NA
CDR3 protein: CATSRVKGEETQYF
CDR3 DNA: TGTGCCACCAGCAGAGTGAAGGGAGAAGAGACCCAGTACTTC

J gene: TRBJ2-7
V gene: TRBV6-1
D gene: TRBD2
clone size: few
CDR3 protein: CASKASGSSYEQYF
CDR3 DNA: TGTGCCAGCAAGGCTAGCGGGAGCTCCTACGAGCAGTACTTC

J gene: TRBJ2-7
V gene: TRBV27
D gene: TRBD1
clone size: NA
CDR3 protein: CASSKTGIPEQYF
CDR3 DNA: TGTGCCAGCAGCAAGACAGGGATTCCCGAGCAGTACTTC

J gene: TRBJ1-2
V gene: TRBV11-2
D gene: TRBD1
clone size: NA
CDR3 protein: CASSLVRDRARNYGYTF
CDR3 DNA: TGTGCCAGCAGCTTAGTCAGGGACAGGGCAAGGAACTATGGCTACACCTTC

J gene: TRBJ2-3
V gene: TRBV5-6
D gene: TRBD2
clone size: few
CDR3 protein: CASSPRRRLAEPPDTQYF
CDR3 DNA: TGTGCCAGCAGCCCGAGGCGACGACTAGCGGAACCGCCAGATACGCAGTATTTT

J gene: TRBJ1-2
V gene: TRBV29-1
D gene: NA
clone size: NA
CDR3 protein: CSVFLWGSDYGYTF
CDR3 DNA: TGCAGCGTTTTCTTATGGGGTTCGGATTATGGCTACACCTTC

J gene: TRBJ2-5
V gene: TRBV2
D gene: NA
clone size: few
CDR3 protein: CASSRDGARKETQYF
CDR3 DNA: TGTGCCAGCAGTCGAGACGGCGCAAGGAAGGAGACCCAGTACTTC

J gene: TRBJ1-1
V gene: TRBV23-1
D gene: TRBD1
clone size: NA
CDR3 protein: CASSLPETGGTEAFF
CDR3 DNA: TGCGCCAGCAGTCTTCCTGAGACAGGGGGCACTGAGGCTTTCTTT

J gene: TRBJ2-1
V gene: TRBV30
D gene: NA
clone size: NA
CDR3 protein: CAWHGGYNEQFF
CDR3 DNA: TGTGCCTGGCACGGAGGTTACAATGAGCAGTTCTTC

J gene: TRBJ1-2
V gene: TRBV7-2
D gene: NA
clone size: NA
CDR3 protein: CASSQDTNYGYTF
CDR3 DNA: TGTGCCAGCAGCCAAGACACTAACTATGGCTACACCTTC

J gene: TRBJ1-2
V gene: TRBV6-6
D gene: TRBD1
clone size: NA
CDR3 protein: CASLDRGTYGYTF
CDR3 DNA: TGTGCCAGCTTAGACAGGGGAACCTATGGCTACACCTTC

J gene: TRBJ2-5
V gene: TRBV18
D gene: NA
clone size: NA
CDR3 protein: CASSPAQETQYF
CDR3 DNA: TGTGCCAGCTCACCCGCCCAAGAGACCCAGTACTTC

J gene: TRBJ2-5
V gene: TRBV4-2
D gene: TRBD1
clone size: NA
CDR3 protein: CATGQGREETQYF
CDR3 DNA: TGTGCCACCGGACAGGGGAGAGAGGAGACCCAGTACTTC

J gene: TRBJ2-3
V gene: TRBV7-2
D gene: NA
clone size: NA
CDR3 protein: CASSLRGRTDTQYF
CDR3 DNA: TGTGCCAGCAGTCTAAGGGGACGGACAGATACGCAGTATTTT

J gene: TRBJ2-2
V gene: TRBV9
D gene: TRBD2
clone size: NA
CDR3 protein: CASRWASGDTGELFF
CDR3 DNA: TGTGCCAGCAGGTGGGCTAGCGGGGATACCGGGGAGCTGTTTTTT

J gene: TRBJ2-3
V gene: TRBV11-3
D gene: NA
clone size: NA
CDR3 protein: CASSPGPGTDTQYF
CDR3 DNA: TGTGCCAGCAGCCCAGGACCCGGCACAGATACGCAGTATTTT

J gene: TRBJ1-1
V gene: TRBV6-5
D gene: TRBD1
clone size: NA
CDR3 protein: CASSTSGGRAEAFF
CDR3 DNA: TGTGCCAGCAGTACCTCAGGGGGCCGCGCTGAAGCTTTCTTT

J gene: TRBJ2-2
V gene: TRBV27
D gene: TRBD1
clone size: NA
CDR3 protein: CASRPARTGNTGELFF
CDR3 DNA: TGTGCCAGCAGACCCGCTCGGACAGGGAACACCGGGGAGCTGTTTTTT

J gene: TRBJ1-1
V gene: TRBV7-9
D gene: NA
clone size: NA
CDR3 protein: CASSLTNTEAFF
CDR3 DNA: TGTGCCAGCAGCTTAACGAACACTGAAGCTTTCTTT

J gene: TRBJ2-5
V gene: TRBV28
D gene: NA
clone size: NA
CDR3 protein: CASKGHLQETQYF
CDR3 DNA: TGTGCCAGCAAGGGACACCTCCAAGAGACCCAGTACTTC

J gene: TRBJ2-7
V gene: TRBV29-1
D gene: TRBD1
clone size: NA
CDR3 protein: CSVDNRLTGSSYEQYF
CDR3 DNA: TGCAGCGTTGATAATCGGCTGACAGGGAGCTCCTACGAGCAGTACTTC

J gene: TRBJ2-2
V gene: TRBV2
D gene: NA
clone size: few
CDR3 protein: CASRPQATGELFF
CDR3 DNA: TGTGCCAGCAGACCACAGGCAACCGGGGAGCTGTTTTTT

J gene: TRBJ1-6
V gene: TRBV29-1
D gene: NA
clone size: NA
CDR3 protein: CSVRAGSMNSPLHF
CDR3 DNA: TGCAGCGTTCGAGCCGGGTCCATGAACTCACCCCTCCACTTT